These T cell receptor beta chains were read from a single sample in a study of CD8+ T cells in alopecia areata. Some clones are missing from TCRdb's copy, which holds only in-frame ones; the method was immunoSEQ multiplex PCR. Of about 110,000 clones in the sample, approximately 60% are singletons; the top ten hold 20%. The sequenced material came from CD8+ T cells sorted from blood. These receptors were collected from a human donor in good health. Each CDR3 is given with its conserved first and last residue. D genes are given only for firm matches. Some rows have no size entry. The others give once, few or many, or a class for an expanded clone.

j_gene | v_gene | d_gene | abundance | len | CDR3aa | CDR3nt
TRBJ1-5 | TRBV7-9 | . | . | 15 | CASSSGRGGNQPQHF | TGTGCCAGCAGCTCTGGGCGGGGGGGCAATCAGCCCCAGCATTTT
TRBJ2-7 | TRBV19 | . | . | 13 | CASGQPYSYEQYF | TGTGCCAGTGGACAGCCTTACTCCTACGAGCAGTACTTC
TRBJ1-2 | TRBV7-9 | TRBD1 | . | 14 | CASSLGTGVPGYTF | TGTGCCAGCAGCTTAGGGACAGGGGTGCCGGGCTACACCTTC
TRBJ1-1 | TRBV4-1 | . | once | 15 | CASSQDDSWRTEAFF | TGCGCCAGCAGCCAGGATGACTCCTGGAGGACTGAAGCTTTCTTT
TRBJ2-7 | TRBV10-3 | . | . | 13 | CAIRRQGPYEQYF | TGTGCCATCAGGCGGCAGGGTCCCTACGAGCAGTACTTC
TRBJ1-2 | TRBV19 | . | . | 13 | CASSIGRDYGYTF | TGTGCCAGTAGCATCGGACGGGATTATGGCTACACCTTC
TRBJ2-7 | TRBV9 | TRBD1 | few | 14 | CASSIGQGAYEQYF | TGTGCCAGCAGCATAGGACAGGGGGCATACGAGCAGTACTTC
TRBJ2-7 | TRBV9 | TRBD1 | . | 15 | CASSVGTASSYEQYF | TGTGCCAGCAGCGTTGGGACAGCGAGCTCCTACGAGCAGTACTTC
TRBJ2-4 | TRBV18 | . | . | 16 | CASSPLGEPRENIQYF | TGTGCCAGCTCACCTTTGGGGGAGCCCCGGGAAAACATTCAGTACTTC
TRBJ2-1 | TRBV25-1 | TRBD2 | once | 14 | CASSETGGYNEQFF | TGTGCCAGCAGTGAGACGGGGGGATACAATGAGCAGTTCTTC
TRBJ1-6 | TRBV2 | . | . | 17 | CASSEETGRLFNSPLHF | TGTGCCAGCAGTGAAGAGACCGGCAGACTTTTTAATTCACCCCTCCACTTT
TRBJ2-1 | TRBV13 | . | . | 14 | CASSRTGPYNEQFF | TGTGCCAGCAGCCGCACGGGTCCCTACAATGAGCAGTTCTTC
TRBJ2-7 | TRBV5-6 | TRBD1 | once | 15 | CASSQPTGGPYEQYF | TGTGCCAGCAGCCAACCGACAGGGGGGCCCTACGAGCAGTACTTC
TRBJ1-1 | TRBV19 | TRBD1 | . | 13 | CASSTGGVTEAFF | TGTGCCAGTAGCACAGGGGGGGTTACTGAAGCTTTCTTT
TRBJ2-1 | TRBV6-1 | TRBD2 | many | 15 | CASTISGGGYNEQFF | TGTGCCAGCACCATCAGCGGGGGGGGGTACAATGAGCAGTTCTTC
TRBJ2-1 | TRBV7-8 | . | . | 13 | CASSLYTSGEQFF | TGTGCCAGCAGCCTGTATACTTCGGGCGAGCAGTTCTTC
TRBJ1-1 | TRBV2 | . | . | 15 | CASSEVGDTRGEAFF | TGTGCCAGCAGTGAAGTTGGGGACACCAGGGGTGAAGCTTTCTTT
TRBJ2-7 | TRBV28 | . | once | 14 | CASSLGDSPYEQYF | TGTGCCAGCAGTTTAGGGGACTCCCCCTACGAGCAGTACTTC
TRBJ1-5 | TRBV15 | . | . | 15 | CATSRDRAENQPQHF | TGTGCCACCAGCAGAGATAGGGCAGAGAATCAGCCCCAGCATTTT
TRBJ2-7 | TRBV13 | . | . | 14 | CASSPGTSGYEQYF | TGTGCCAGCAGCCCCGGGACTTCCGGCTACGAGCAGTACTTC
TRBJ2-3 | TRBV4-3 | TRBD2 | . | 16 | CASSQEGRESTDTQYF | TGCGCCAGCAGCCAGGAAGGGCGGGAGAGCACAGATACGCAGTATTTT
TRBJ2-1 | TRBV7-9 | TRBD1 | . | 15 | CASSSNRGYNNQQFF | TGTGCCAGCAGCTCCAACAGGGGGTACAATAATCAGCAGTTCTTC
TRBJ2-1 | TRBV25-1 | . | . | 13 | CASSEGAGDEQFF | TGTGCCAGCAGTGAAGGGGCCGGCGATGAGCAGTTCTTC
TRBJ1-1 | TRBV7-9 | TRBD1 | . | 14 | CASSSRGAATEAFF | TGTGCCAGCAGCTCCAGGGGGGCGGCGACTGAAGCTTTCTTT
TRBJ2-5 | TRBV6-1 | . | few | 14 | CASSEGGDGETQYF | TGTGCCAGCAGTGAGGGCGGGGACGGGGAGACCCAGTACTTC
TRBJ1-1 | TRBV6-6 | TRBD1 | . | 11 | CASGETGEAFF | TGTGCCAGCGGGGAGACAGGGGAAGCTTTCTTT
TRBJ1-4 | TRBV6-1 | . | . | 11 | CASREPGKLFF | TGTGCCAGCAGGGAGCCGGGGAAACTGTTTTTT
TRBJ2-7 | TRBV5-1 | TRBD1 | few | 15 | CASSPYRGHLDEQYF | TGCGCCAGCAGCCCCTACAGGGGGCACTTAGACGAGCAGTACTTC
TRBJ1-2 | TRBV15 | TRBD1 | . | 15 | CATSRPTGEHSGYTF | TGTGCCACCAGCAGACCGACAGGGGAGCATAGTGGCTACACCTTC
TRBJ2-7 | TRBV2 | . | . | 12 | CASSDPPYEQYF | TGTGCCAGCAGTGACCCGCCCTACGAGCAGTACTTC
TRBJ2-7 | TRBV7-2 | . | . | 16 | CASSLVVGQGMNEQYF | TGTGCCAGCAGCTTAGTAGTAGGGCAGGGAATGAACGAGCAGTACTTC
TRBJ2-3 | TRBV27 | TRBD2 | . | 18 | CASSLVVWAGGPGDTQYF | TGTGCCAGCAGTTTAGTAGTTTGGGCGGGGGGGCCAGGTGATACGCAGTATTTT
TRBJ1-6 | TRBV2 | . | . | 13 | CASRVPPNSPLHF | TGTGCCAGCAGGGTCCCACCGAATTCACCCCTCCACTTT
TRBJ2-7 | TRBV7-8 | TRBD1 | . | 15 | CASSAHRGAAYEQYF | TGTGCCAGCAGCGCACACAGGGGGGCTGCCTACGAGCAGTACTTC
TRBJ1-3 | TRBV4-3 | . | . | 15 | CASSQGLRPGNTIYF | TGCGCCAGCAGCCAGGGCCTCCGCCCTGGAAACACCATATATTTT
TRBJ2-1 | TRBV9 | . | . | 13 | CASSVDDYNEQFF | TGTGCCAGCAGCGTAGACGACTACAATGAGCAGTTCTTC
TRBJ2-1 | TRBV11-1 | . | . | 13 | CASSFPGLEEQFF | TGTGCCAGCAGCTTCCCCGGGCTGGAGGAGCAGTTCTTC
TRBJ2-7 | TRBV28 | . | many | 12 | CASSFSSYEQYF | TGTGCCAGCAGTTTTTCCTCCTACGAGCAGTACTTC
TRBJ1-4 | TRBV25-1 | . | few | 15 | CASSEGRGDNEKLFF | TGTGCCAGCAGTGAAGGGCGAGGGGATAATGAAAAACTGTTTTTT
TRBJ2-7 | TRBV2 | TRBD2 | . | 14 | CASRRGGTVYEQYF | TGTGCCAGCAGGCGCGGGGGGACCGTCTACGAGCAGTACTTC
TRBJ2-3 | TRBV28 | TRBD1 | few | 16 | CASSPDRGPSTDTQYF | TGTGCCAGCAGCCCGGACAGGGGGCCTAGCACAGATACGCAGTATTTT